A selection of T cell receptor beta chains follows, all from one sample in a study of T cells after yellow fever vaccination. From the 5' RACE reads, TCRdb called clonotypes with MiXCR, one entry per CDR3 protein. The data hold 450,000 to 550,000 distinct CDR3 sequences, with 20% to 25% observed a single time. The input for sequencing was PBMCs, taken roughly 20 days after the first yellow fever vaccination. These receptors originate from a man between 18 and 29 years old who received the YFV17D yellow fever vaccine. Each CDR3 is given with its conserved first and last residue. The order of the fields is D gene, J gene, V gene, clone size, CDR3 DNA, CDR3 protein. D genes are given only for firm matches. Rows give clone size only sometimes, using once, few, many, or a class for an expanded clone.

>TRBD1|TRBJ2-7|TRBV10-3|-
TGTGCCATCAGTGCCACGGAGGGACAGGGGATAGCCTACGAGCAGTACTTC
CAISATEGQGIAYEQYF
>-|TRBJ1-6|TRBV20-1|-
TGCAGTGCTAAGGAGTCCTATAATTCACCCCTCCACTTT
CSAKESYNSPLHF
>-|TRBJ2-5|TRBV6-5|many
TGTGCCAGCAGTTACTCCAGGCAAGAGACCCAGTACTTC
CASSYSRQETQYF
>-|TRBJ1-2|TRBV6-2/TRBV6-3|-
TGTGCCAGCAGCGACGCCCCCCCAGGTGGCTACACCTTC
CASSDAPPGGYTF
>TRBD2|TRBJ2-7|TRBV20-1|many
TGCAGTGCTTCTGAACGCCCGCAGGGAGGGTACGAGCAGTACTTC
CSASERPQGGYEQYF
>TRBD1|TRBJ2-1|TRBV6-2/TRBV6-3|-
TGTGCCAGCAGTCCGCCCGGGACAGGGACTGAGCAGTTCTTC
CASSPPGTGTEQFF
>-|TRBJ2-7|TRBV3-1|-
TGTGCCAGCAGCCAAGATACGAGCTACGAGCAGTACTTC
CASSQDTSYEQYF
>-|TRBJ2-3|TRBV7-2|-
TGTGCCAGCAGCCTGATGCCCAGAGATACGCAGTATTTT
CASSLMPRDTQYF
>-|TRBJ1-2|TRBV6-1|-
TGTGCCAGCAGTCAGACCTGGGGCTATGGCTACACCTTC
CASSQTWGYGYTF
>-|TRBJ1-5|TRBV10-3|-
TGTGCCATCAGTGGGGTAGACAGGTTACAGCCCCAGCATTTT
CAISGVDRLQPQHF